This T cell receptor (beta chain) originates from a study of cytomegalovirus exposure and HLA in healthy donors. Germline V CDR1 and CDR2: SGDLS, YYNGEE. The CDR3 is 15 residues long. Trimming cost V 2 bases and J 6 bases, with 14 bases left between them. Sequencing was performed with immunoSEQ multiplex PCR; in TCRdb, only in-frame clones are kept and a portion is missing. The profile shows approximately 130,000 clones, about 84% of them singletons. V and J are TRBV9 and TRBJ2-2; D might be TRBD2 (6 bases). The sample taken for sequencing was PBMCs. This clonotype was obtained from a young woman in good health and CMV-seronegative. The CDR3 here is CASSVLTGGAGELFF. For the CDR3, the DNA is TGTGCCAGCAGCGTTCTCACAGGAGGGGCCGGGGAGCTGTTTTTT.